This T cell receptor (beta chain) is drawn from a study of cytomegalovirus exposure and HLA in healthy donors. Clones were sequenced by immunoSEQ multiplex PCR, and TCRdb holds only the in-frame ones, with some missing. The sample contains a few hundred thousand clones, roughly 88% of which appear only once. With 5 bases clipped from V and 1 base from J, the junction kept 10 bases outside the gene matches. This CDR3 is built from 16 residues. The germline CDR1 and CDR2 sequences are MNHEY and SMNVEV (reference sequence). The receptor's source is a woman aged 18-29 years in good health and CMV-seronegative. The J gene is TRBJ2-7, the V gene TRBV27; TRBD1 matches 8 bases. Sequenced sample: PBMCs. The CDR3 DNA is TGTGCCAGCAGTCCCGACAGGGGAAGGGGGTCCTACGAGCAGTACTTC. Protein sequence: CASSPDRGRGSYEQYF.